Listed below are T cell receptor beta chains from one sample, sequenced in a study of cytomegalovirus exposure and HLA in healthy donors. Method: immunoSEQ multiplex PCR; TCRdb's copy keeps in-frame clones and lacks some. The data hold 310,000 or so clones, with 85% to 90% observed a single time. The sequenced material came from PBMCs. The receptors shown here come from a young woman in good health and CMV-seronegative. CDR3s include the opening cysteine and the closing phenylalanine or tryptophan. The order of the fields is V gene, clone size, D gene, J gene, CDR3 DNA, CDR3 protein. D genes are given only for firm matches. Clone size is stated in some rows and not others, as once, few, many or a class when expanded.

TRBV5-4,few,TRBD2,TRBJ2-2,TGTGCCAGCAGCTTATCGGGGGGATCGGTCGGGGAGCTGTTTTTT,CASSLSGGSVGELFF
TRBV5-6,few,TRBD1,TRBJ2-7,TGTGCCAGCAGCCAGGGGGCCTACGAGCAGTACTTC,CASSQGAYEQYF
TRBV2,-,TRBD1,TRBJ1-4,TGTGCCAGCAGTGAAGCGCCTGGGACAGTCCTGTTTTTT,CASSEAPGTVLFF
TRBV6-5,-,-,TRBJ1-1,TGTGCCAGCAGTTACGGTAGGAGGATGAACACTGAAGCTTTCTTT,CASSYGRRMNTEAFF
TRBV12-1,-,-,TRBJ1-3,TGTGCCAGCAGCGGAGACTTATCCTACTCTGGAAACACCATATATTTT,CASSGDLSYSGNTIYF
TRBV18,-,TRBD2,TRBJ2-3,TGTGCCAGCTCACTCCTAGCGGGGGGTCCCACAGATACGCAGTATTTT,CASSLLAGGPTDTQYF
TRBV18,-,-,TRBJ2-7,TGTGCCAGCTCACCTGGACAGATTACCTACGAGCAGTACTTC,CASSPGQITYEQYF
TRBV27,-,-,TRBJ1-1,TGTGCCAGCAGTTTAATCCCGGTGAACACTGAAGCTTTCTTT,CASSLIPVNTEAFF
TRBV12-5,-,TRBD1,TRBJ1-1,TGTGCTAGTGGCCTACAGGGGGGTGGCACTGAAGCTTTCTTT,CASGLQGGGTEAFF
TRBV9,-,TRBD1,TRBJ2-2,TGTGCCAGCAGCGCCGACCCGGACAGGACGGCCACCGGGGAGCTGTTTTTT,CASSADPDRTATGELFF
TRBV25-1,-,-,TRBJ2-7,TGTGCCAGCAGTGGTAGAGGGGGAAGAACCTACGAGCAGTACTTC,CASSGRGGRTYEQYF
TRBV7-3,-,TRBD2,TRBJ2-2,TGTGCCAGCAGCCCCCTCCGGGGACTAGCGGGGGGGATAAACACCGGGGAGCTGTTTTTT,CASSPLRGLAGGINTGELFF
TRBV7-9,-,-,TRBJ1-1,TGTGCCAGCAGCCCCCAGGACAACCTGAACACTGAAGCTTTCTTT,CASSPQDNLNTEAFF
TRBV5-5,once,TRBD1,TRBJ2-1,TGTGCCAGCAGCTTGGGCCGGGACAGGGTAATGTATGAGCAGTTCTTC,CASSLGRDRVMYEQFF
TRBV5-4,once,TRBD1,TRBJ1-6,TGTGCCAGCAGCCCTGACAGGGGAGATTCACCCCTCCACTTT,CASSPDRGDSPLHF
TRBV5-1,-,-,TRBJ2-4,TGCGCCAGCAGCTTAGACACAAACATTCAGTACTTC,CASSLDTNIQYF
TRBV5-1,-,TRBD2,TRBJ2-3,TGCGCCAGCACTAGCGGGGGGGACACAGATACGCAGTATTTT,CASTSGGDTDTQYF
TRBV2,-,-,TRBJ2-3,TGTGCCAGCAGTGGCCCGGACTCCCGCCCCCCAGATACGCAGTATTTT,CASSGPDSRPPDTQYF
TRBV5-1,-,-,TRBJ2-5,TGCGCCAGCAGCTTGAGTTCGACAGTACAAGAGACCCAGTACTTC,CASSLSSTVQETQYF
TRBV9,-,TRBD1,TRBJ2-3,TGTGCCAGCAGCGGGCACAGGGGAGCGACAGATACGCAGTATTTT,CASSGHRGATDTQYF
TRBV7-8,-,-,TRBJ1-4,TGTGCCAGCGGATACAGGGACACTAATGAAAAACTGTTTTTT,CASGYRDTNEKLFF
TRBV5-6,-,TRBD1,TRBJ2-5,TGTGCCAGCAGCTCATTCCGGGACAGGCAAGAGACCCAGTACTTC,CASSSFRDRQETQYF
TRBV19,-,-,TRBJ1-2,TGTGCCAGTAGTATAGCCTCAGACACGTTCTATGGCTACACCTTC,CASSIASDTFYGYTF
TRBV7-6,-,TRBD1,TRBJ1-1,TGTGCCAGCAGCTTTCCACAGGGGCAAGACACTGAAGCTTTCTTT,CASSFPQGQDTEAFF
TRBV11-2,-,TRBD2,TRBJ2-5,TGTGCCAGCAGCTTAGGCAGCGGGGAAGAGACCCAGTACTTC,CASSLGSGEETQYF
TRBV29-1,-,TRBD1,TRBJ1-2,TGCAGCGTTGGAGGACAGGGAAACTATGGCTACACCTTC,CSVGGQGNYGYTF
TRBV6-1,-,-,TRBJ2-7,TGTGCCAGCAGTGAAATACTCAACAGGGCATACCTCTCCTACGAGCAGTACTTC,CASSEILNRAYLSYEQYF
TRBV18,-,TRBD1,TRBJ2-7,TGTGCCAGCTCACCTAACCAGGGGGCTGCCTACGAGCAGTACTTC,CASSPNQGAAYEQYF
TRBV9,-,-,TRBJ1-1,TGTGCCAGCAGCCTCTTTCAATCGGGGGAAGGAGAAGCTTTCTTT,CASSLFQSGEGEAFF
TRBV27,-,TRBD2,TRBJ2-1,TGTGCCAGCAGTTTAAGCGGGGGGAGCAATGAGCAGTTCTTC,CASSLSGGSNEQFF
TRBV9,-,-,TRBJ2-3,TGTGCCAGCAGCGTAGTTTCCGAGGTACTAGATACGCAGTATTTT,CASSVVSEVLDTQYF
TRBV4-1,-,TRBD2,TRBJ2-7,TGCGCCAGCAGGGTTTCGACTAGCGGGGCATACGAGCAGTACTTC,CASRVSTSGAYEQYF
TRBV6-6,-,TRBD2,TRBJ2-1,TGTGCCAGCGCGGGCGGGGGGAACAATGAGCAGTTCTTC,CASAGGGNNEQFF
TRBV7-2,-,TRBD1,TRBJ1-5,TGTGCCAGCAGCTTAATTTCCGGGACAGAGAATCAGCCCCAGCATTTT,CASSLISGTENQPQHF
TRBV7-8,-,TRBD2,TRBJ2-3,TGTGCCAGCAGCTTTGGACTAGCGGGGGTCACAGATACGCAGTATTTT,CASSFGLAGVTDTQYF
TRBV7-8,few,-,TRBJ1-2,TGTGCCAGCAGCTCCCGGGATCCTAACTATGGCTACACCTTC,CASSSRDPNYGYTF